This T cell receptor beta chain comes out of a study of siplizumab effects on memory and regulatory T cells. Study-wide results and caveats: There appeared to be greater diversity in naive T cells than in memory cells, and naive T cells seemed major contributors to the alloresponse.

Mixed lymphocyte reaction cells were cocultured at 37°C for about six days. By share, this clone ranks as medium-sized. Antigen: not known. One junction end disagrees with the germline gene, perhaps due to a read error. Some clones are missing from TCRdb's copy, which holds only in-frame ones; the method was immunoSEQ multiplex PCR. The repertoire consists of about 15,000 clones, with about 43% occurring once and the leading ten covering roughly 7.6%. This sequence was found in a human donor in good health; the cells came from an allogeneic mixed lymphocyte reaction. Some clones in this sample may be carry-over from other donors' samples. The sample comprised CFSE-low (dividing) CD4+ T cells sorted from an allogeneic mixed lymphocyte reaction.

This chain's CDR3 is CASSPGTGEAF. CDR3 sequence (DNA): TGTGCCAGCAGCCCCGGGACCGGGGAGGCCTTC. This chain links TRBV7-8 with TRBJ1-2, with D possibly matching TRBD1 (5 bases). The germline gives CDR1 SGHVS, CDR2 FQNEAQ. The length of the CDR3 is 11 residues.